This entry concerns a single T cell receptor beta chain. This clonotype was counted ten times or more. Its antigen is currently not known. No qualities accompany the bases; no much larger clone lies one base away. The data were taken from a study of glioma-infiltrating T cells (dated by TCRdb to 2016 to 2017). Study-wide context: Glioma tissue, non-neoplastic brain tissue and matched peripheral blood mononuclear cells were used as sources from which TCR alpha- and beta-chain repertoires were sequenced. To measure how far tissue and blood T-cell populations diverged, each tissue-infiltrating repertoire was compared against the peripheral blood repertoire of the same patient. The paired cohort comprised three low-grade glioma patients, 7 or 8 primary glioblastoma patients and three non-glioma patients contributing non-neoplastic brain tissue.

General study outcomes and caveats: Small numbers underpinned the group comparisons: eight glioblastoma patients, three low-grade glioma patients and three non-neoplastic patients. Very few CDR3 sequences were shared between tissue and blood, attributed to high CDR3 diversity and limited sampling. In non-neoplastic patients, VJ-independent divergence between tissue and blood fell below expectation, whereas in all gliomas, and especially in low-grade gliomas, the divergence rose above expectation.

The CDR3 starts with the cysteine, ends with the phenylalanine, and has 15 residues. Only the CDR3 region is kept as DNA, spanning 45 bases read in frame from base 1. The V and J ends are trimmed by 0 bases and 0 bases, leaving 11 bases between them. From the germline V gene (reference sequence), CDR1 is DFQATT and CDR2 is SNEGSKA. TCR alpha and beta CDR3 regions were amplified with the iRepertoire nested amplicon-rescue multiplex PCR (arm-PCR) platform from RNA. For one-step reverse transcription and amplification, about 90-400 ng of tissue mRNA or PBMC total RNA was used as input. Following bead purification, Illumina adapters were added by a secondary multiplex PCR, and the libraries were gel-purified between 200 and 400 bp. Demultiplexing relied on internal 6-nucleotide barcodes carried by the libraries. Sequencing of libraries was performed on an Illumina MiSeq with 2x220 or 2x250 nucleotide paired-end reads. Under the source paper's analysis protocol: Paired reads were merged using FLASH 1.2.11 and aligned with BWA-MEM to the GRCh37 human genome, and TRA and TRB reads were then extracted. An IMGT-derived reference of cassette sequences and CDR3 motifs, with pseudogenes included, was used for V and J assignment. Three-frame translation of reads was performed, and productive CDR3s were defined as those with a C...FGXG motif and no stop codons. Unique combinations of V-J cassette pair and CDR3 amino acid sequence were defined as clonotypes. Filtering of reads was based on Hamming distance, with the threshold set by the sequence error rate of each sample in mapped regions. TCRdb's own reprocessing of the public reads used fastp at Q25 and MiXCR and kept productive beta chains. Every entry covers one CDR3 protein and lists the most common genes and DNA from its rows. The V and J calls follow TCRdb's processing rather than the paper's. The sample table shows 150,000 to 200,000 distinct CDR3 sequences, and around 40% are seen once. The top ten clonotypes cover 4% to 6.5% of the sample.

The rearranged segments are TRBV20-1 and TRBJ1-1; the D gene cannot be named for sure. This receptor was taken from a human donor with low-grade glioma or glioblastoma, undergoing nonglioma brain surgery, or in good health (not recorded which). The sequenced sample consisted of glioma tissue, nonneoplastic brain tissue, or PBMCs (not recorded which). DNA sequence: TGCAGTGCTAGAGATCCATTTACTCTGAACACTGAAGCTTTCTTT. It is translated as CSARDPFTLNTEAFF.